This note documents a single T cell receptor (beta chain) sequence. Its target is not known. The record originates from a study of OX40 agonist ivuxolimab in advanced cancers. Profiled with immunoSEQ multiplex PCR; TCRdb holds only in-frame clones, not every one. The data contain some 35,000 clones, less than 85% of them singletons. Study-wide points: More expanded clones were found, on average, in CD8+ than in CD4+ T cells. With doses of 0.1 to 3.0 mg/kg, CD4+ and CD8+ blood T cells had undergone clonal expansion by week 6. The investigators did not determine what antigen specificity the expanded peripheral T cells had.

The sampling schedule covered blood at baseline, cycle 4 day 1, and cycle 7 day 1. Germline V gene lookup returns CDR1 SGHNT and CDR2 YYREEE (reference sequence). Between the trimmed V and J ends, which lost 3 bases and 0 bases, there was a span of 22 bases. There are 19 residues in the CDR3. This specimen consisted of CD4+ or CD8+ T cells sorted from blood, obtained in a trial of the OX40 agonist ivuxolimab. This TCR was sampled from an adult with an advanced solid tumor such as melanoma, head and neck, liver or kidney cancer. This chain uses TRBV5-4 with TRBJ1-3; no clear D gene. CDR3 coding DNA: TGTGCCAGCAGCTGCTTACCGACGGATCCCTCTTGCTCTGGAAACACCATATATTTT. Translated, it gives CASSCLPTDPSCSGNTIYF.